Only a few counts were recorded for the clone carrying this T cell receptor beta chain. The data belong to a study of blood T cell repertoires in COVID-19. About the research overall: Acute and convalescent COVID-19 samples came from the United States, Italy and Spain. Sample material is recorded as cDNA or gDNA derived from T cells, B-cell-depleted T cells, or PBMCs.

In the original analysis: Amplification of reference gene primers was used by the study to estimate nucleated cell counts. The repertoire was sequenced with immunoSEQ multiplex PCR; TCRdb's copy has only in-frame clones and lacks some. That table supplies the V and J calls and clone size; D and trimming were determined from the DNA. The sample contains tens of thousands of clones, 79% of which appear only once. This CDR3 spans 17 amino acids. The V gene lost 5 bases and the J gene lost 3 bases, with 22 bases spanning the gap. Germline CDR1 is MNHNY and CDR2 is SVGAGI (reference sequence). Sequencing was performed on peripheral blood. The V and J genes are TRBV6-6 and TRBJ1-1; D possibly corresponds to TRBD1 (6 bases). The receptor's source is a man in his 60s with active or convalescent COVID-19. The CDR3 DNA sequence: TGTGCCAGCAGTCCCTGGGTGGTTGGGGGGGCAGACACTGAAGCTTTCTTT. As protein: CASSPWVVGGADTEAFF.